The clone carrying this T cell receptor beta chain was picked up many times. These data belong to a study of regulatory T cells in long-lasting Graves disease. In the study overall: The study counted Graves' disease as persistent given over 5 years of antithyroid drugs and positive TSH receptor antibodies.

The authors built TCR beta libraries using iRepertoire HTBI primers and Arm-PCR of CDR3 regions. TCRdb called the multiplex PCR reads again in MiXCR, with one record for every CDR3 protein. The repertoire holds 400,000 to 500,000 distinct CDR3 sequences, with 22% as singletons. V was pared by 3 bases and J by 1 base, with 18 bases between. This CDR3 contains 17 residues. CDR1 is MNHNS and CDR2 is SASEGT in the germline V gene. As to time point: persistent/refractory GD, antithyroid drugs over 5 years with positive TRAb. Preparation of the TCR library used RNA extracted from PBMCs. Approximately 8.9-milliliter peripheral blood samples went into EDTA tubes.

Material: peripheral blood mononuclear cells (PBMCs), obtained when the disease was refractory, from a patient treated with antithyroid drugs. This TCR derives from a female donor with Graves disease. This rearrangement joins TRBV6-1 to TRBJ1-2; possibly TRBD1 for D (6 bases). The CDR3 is CASSDQGYGFGNYGYTF. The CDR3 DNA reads TGTGCCAGCAGTGACCAGGGGTACGGGTTTGGTAACTATGGCTACACCTTC.